This TCR beta chain appears in the sequencing data of a study of blood T cell repertoires in COVID-19. Study information: From the United States, Italy and Spain came samples of acute and convalescent COVID-19. T cells, B-cell-depleted T cells, or PBMCs supplied cDNA or gDNA.

Authors' analysis steps: Amplification with reference gene primers provided the estimates of nucleated cell counts. Sequenced by immunoSEQ multiplex PCR; TCRdb stores in-frame clones only, minus some. D and trimming were read from the DNA, whereas the V and J calls and clone size are those reported in that table. The table has about 270,000 clones, roughly 89% seen once. The clonotype was recovered from a man aged 50 or older with acute or convalescent COVID-19. The sample was peripheral blood.

CDR3 in DNA: TGTGCCAGCAGTGAAGTCGGGGGGGCGACTTCACCCCTCCACTTT. Amino acid sequence: CASSEVGGATSPLHF. The rearrangement joins TRBV2 to TRBJ1-6; perhaps TRBD1 as D (6 bases). The V and J ends lost 1 base and 9 bases respectively, with 13 bases between them. Germline V gives CDR1 SNHLY, CDR2 FYNNEI. This CDR3 region has 15 residues.